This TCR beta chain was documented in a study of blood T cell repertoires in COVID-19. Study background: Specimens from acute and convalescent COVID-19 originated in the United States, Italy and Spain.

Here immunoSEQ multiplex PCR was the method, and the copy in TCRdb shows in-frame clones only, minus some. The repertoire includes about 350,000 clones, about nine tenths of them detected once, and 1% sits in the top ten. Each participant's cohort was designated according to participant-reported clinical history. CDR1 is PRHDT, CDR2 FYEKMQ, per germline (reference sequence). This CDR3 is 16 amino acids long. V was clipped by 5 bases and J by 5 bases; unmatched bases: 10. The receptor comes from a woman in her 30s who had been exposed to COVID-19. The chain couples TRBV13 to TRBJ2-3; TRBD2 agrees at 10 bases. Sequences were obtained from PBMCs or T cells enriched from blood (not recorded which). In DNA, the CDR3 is TGTGCCAGCAGCCAACGGCTAGCGGGAGATCGAGATACGCAGTATTTT. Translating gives CASSQRLAGDRDTQYF.